The clone carrying this T cell receptor (beta chain) was counted a few times. Its antigen is not identified. The data belong to a study of blood T cells in healthy people across ages. Findings and caveats of the study: Because sorting was not performed, PBMCs prevented conclusive naive versus antigen-experienced comparison. Roughly linearly, TCR beta diversity per million T cells fell as age increased.

A J-beta primer mix and a sample-barcoded 5' primer were used in a second PCR of about 6 to 12 cycles. TCRdb itself ran the 5' RACE reads through MiXCR, one entry per CDR3 protein. The table shows 600,000 to 850,000 distinct CDR3 sequences, with roughly 44% occurring only once. With V trimmed by 6 bases and J by 5 bases, 16 bases remained unmatched. Per germline, CDR1 MNHEY and CDR2 SVGEGT. The CDR3 runs 17 residues. The sample comprised blood. The chain carries TRBV6-2 or TRBV6-3 and TRBJ2-5, with 9 positions matching TRBD2. This clonotype was sampled from a woman aged 55-69 years in good health. In DNA form, the CDR3 reads TGTGCCAGCAGAACCGAGACTAGCGGAGCCGGGAGGGAGACCCAGTACTTC. It translates to CASRTETSGAGRETQYF.